These T cell receptor beta chains were read from a single sample in a study of T cells in Graves' hyperthyroidism and ophthalmopathy. MiXCR, applied by TCRdb to the multiplex PCR reads, yields one record per CDR3 protein. The data hold roughly 510,000 distinct CDR3 sequences, with over 45% observed a single time. The sequencing input was peripheral blood or thyroid tissue (not recorded which). The receptors were gathered from an adult woman with Graves' disease, either hyperthyroidism or ophthalmopathy (not recorded which). Each CDR3 is given with its conserved first and last residue. A D gene is named only where the DNA matches it firmly. Clone size is shown for a subset of rows, as once, few, many or a class of expanded clone.

j_gene | abundance | v_gene | d_gene | CDR3aa | CDR3nt
TRBJ1-1 | many | TRBV7-2 | TRBD1 | CASSFNRGRTEAFF | TGTGCCAGCAGCTTTAACAGGGGGCGGACTGAAGCTTTCTTT
TRBJ2-7 | many | TRBV7-2 | - | CASSLVPQVTSYEQYF | TGTGCCAGCAGCTTAGTCCCCCAGGTCACCTCCTACGAGCAGTACTTC
TRBJ1-2 | - | TRBV15 | TRBD1 | CATSRDPLRGLFNGYTF | TGTGCCACCAGCAGAGACCCTCTTAGGGGGCTCTTCAATGGCTACACCTTC
TRBJ2-2 | - | TRBV7-9 | - | CASSFSGDPFGELFF | TGTGCCAGCAGCTTTTCAGGGGACCCCTTTGGGGAGCTGTTTTTT
TRBJ2-7 | many | TRBV15 | TRBD1 | CATSTPGQGGNYEQYF | TGTGCCACCAGCACCCCGGGACAGGGTGGAAACTACGAGCAGTACTTC
TRBJ1-2 | few | TRBV7-9 | - | CASSLEPANGYTF | TGTGCCAGCAGCTTAGAGCCCGCGAATGGCTACACCTTC
TRBJ2-5 | - | TRBV7-9 | TRBD1 | CASSHRDRPRETQYF | TGTGCCAGCAGCCACCGGGACAGGCCTAGGGAGACCCAGTACTTC
TRBJ2-7 | - | TRBV9 | TRBD1 | CASSVATDRVHEQYF | TGTGCCAGCAGCGTAGCCACGGACAGGGTCCACGAGCAGTACTTC
TRBJ2-6 | few | TRBV28 | - | CATISSSGANVLTF | TGTGCCACAATTTCTAGCTCTGGGGCCAACGTCCTGACTTTC
TRBJ1-5 | - | TRBV7-3 | - | CASSLGGPQHF | TGTGCCAGCAGCTTAGGAGGGCCCCAGCATTTT